This is a list of T cell receptor beta chains from one sample in a study of OX40 agonist ivuxolimab in advanced cancers. The data were produced by immunoSEQ multiplex PCR, yet TCRdb's version contains in-frame clones alone and is incomplete. In the table there are some 30,000 clones, around 87% of which are singletons. Sequenced here: CD4+ or CD8+ T cells sorted from blood, sampled in a trial of the OX40 agonist ivuxolimab. These receptors came from an adult with an advanced solid tumor such as melanoma, head and neck, liver or kidney cancer. Both conserved end residues are part of each CDR3. D genes are given only for firm matches. Size tells how often a clone was seen (once, few, many) or the class of an expanded clone, and some rows leave it out.

abundance: NA
d_gene: NA
j_gene: TRBJ1-2
v_gene: TRBV9
CDR3nt: TGTGCCAGCAGCGTAGGGGGGGCAGTTGGCTACACCTTC
CDR3aa: CASSVGGAVGYTF

abundance: NA
d_gene: TRBD2
j_gene: TRBJ2-1
v_gene: TRBV27
CDR3nt: TGTGCCAGCAGTCTTAGCGGGAACAATGAGCAGTTCTTC
CDR3aa: CASSLSGNNEQFF

abundance: NA
d_gene: TRBD2
j_gene: TRBJ2-5
v_gene: TRBV6-5
CDR3nt: TGTGCCAGCCGGACTAGCAAAGAGACCCAGTACTTC
CDR3aa: CASRTSKETQYF

abundance: NA
d_gene: NA
j_gene: TRBJ2-1
v_gene: TRBV14
CDR3nt: TGTGCCAGCAGCCAGGGACATTACGCGCAGTTCTTC
CDR3aa: CASSQGHYAQFF

abundance: NA
d_gene: NA
j_gene: TRBJ1-3
v_gene: TRBV9
CDR3nt: TGTGCCAGCAGCACCAGTGGAAACACCATATATTTT
CDR3aa: CASSTSGNTIYF

abundance: NA
d_gene: NA
j_gene: TRBJ2-7
v_gene: TRBV5-5
CDR3nt: TGTGCCAGCAGACTAACCTACGAGCAGTACTTC
CDR3aa: CASRLTYEQYF

abundance: NA
d_gene: NA
j_gene: TRBJ1-1
v_gene: TRBV30
CDR3nt: TGTGCCTGGAGTGTACTCGGGACGTCAAACACTGAAGCTTTCTTT
CDR3aa: CAWSVLGTSNTEAFF

abundance: once
d_gene: TRBD1
j_gene: TRBJ1-4
v_gene: TRBV4-1
CDR3nt: TGCGCCAGCAGCCCCCTGAACAGGGGTGAAAAACTGTTTTTT
CDR3aa: CASSPLNRGEKLFF

abundance: NA
d_gene: TRBD1
j_gene: TRBJ2-5
v_gene: TRBV5-4
CDR3nt: TGTGCCAGCAGCTCGGACAGGGGATCGTTCGGGCAAGAGACCCAGTACTTC
CDR3aa: CASSSDRGSFGQETQYF

abundance: NA
d_gene: TRBD1
j_gene: TRBJ1-2
v_gene: TRBV11-2
CDR3nt: TGTGCCAGCAGCTTAATCGGACAGGGGGACTATGGCTACACCTTC
CDR3aa: CASSLIGQGDYGYTF

abundance: NA
d_gene: NA
j_gene: TRBJ2-4
v_gene: TRBV2
CDR3nt: TGTGCCAGCATGGATTTGGGAGAAGCCAAAAACATTCAGTACTTC
CDR3aa: CASMDLGEAKNIQYF

abundance: NA
d_gene: NA
j_gene: TRBJ1-2
v_gene: TRBV6-1
CDR3nt: TGTGCCAGCGTAGGGGGGGCGACCGGCTACACCTTC
CDR3aa: CASVGGATGYTF

abundance: NA
d_gene: NA
j_gene: TRBJ2-1
v_gene: TRBV28
CDR3nt: TGTGCCAGCAGTTTGGACAGCCTGGAAATCGTATCGAATGAGCAGTTCTTC
CDR3aa: CASSLDSLEIVSNEQFF

abundance: NA
d_gene: TRBD1
j_gene: TRBJ2-7
v_gene: TRBV5-1
CDR3nt: TGCGCCAGCAGCTTCAGACAGGGTGACTACGAGCAGTACTTC
CDR3aa: CASSFRQGDYEQYF

abundance: NA
d_gene: NA
j_gene: TRBJ1-1
v_gene: TRBV18
CDR3nt: TGTGCCAGCTCACCACCGAGAAGCGGGAACACTGAAGCTTTCTTT
CDR3aa: CASSPPRSGNTEAFF

abundance: NA
d_gene: NA
j_gene: TRBJ2-2
v_gene: TRBV13
CDR3nt: TGTGCCAGCAGCACCGGGAAAACCGGGGAGCTGTTTTTT
CDR3aa: CASSTGKTGELFF

abundance: NA
d_gene: TRBD1
j_gene: TRBJ2-5
v_gene: TRBV4-1
CDR3nt: TGCGCCAGCAGCCAAATGGACAGGGGCGTTGAGACCCAGTACTTC
CDR3aa: CASSQMDRGVETQYF

abundance: NA
d_gene: NA
j_gene: TRBJ1-1
v_gene: TRBV10-2
CDR3nt: TGCGCCAGCAGTGTAGCCGCAACTGAAGCTTTCTTT
CDR3aa: CASSVAATEAFF

abundance: NA
d_gene: NA
j_gene: TRBJ2-7
v_gene: TRBV30
CDR3nt: TGTGCCTGGAGTGTAAGAAAGGCGCGGGAGCAGTACTTC
CDR3aa: CAWSVRKAREQYF

abundance: medium-sized
d_gene: TRBD2
j_gene: TRBJ2-7
v_gene: TRBV4-1
CDR3nt: TGCGCCAGCAGCCAAGATCCCCGGGGGGGGTCAGACGAGCAGTACTTC
CDR3aa: CASSQDPRGGSDEQYF

abundance: NA
d_gene: TRBD1
j_gene: TRBJ1-5
v_gene: TRBV5-6
CDR3nt: TGTGCCAGCAGCTTGACAGGGGAGTATAATCAGCCCCAGCATTTT
CDR3aa: CASSLTGEYNQPQHF

abundance: NA
d_gene: NA
j_gene: TRBJ2-7
v_gene: TRBV5-4
CDR3nt: TGTGCCAGCAGCTTGGAGTGGGGGGCTGCTGACGAGCAGTACTTC
CDR3aa: CASSLEWGAADEQYF

abundance: NA
d_gene: NA
j_gene: TRBJ2-7
v_gene: TRBV5-6
CDR3nt: TGTGCCAGCAGCGAAGCACCCTACGAGCAGTACTTC
CDR3aa: CASSEAPYEQYF

abundance: NA
d_gene: NA
j_gene: TRBJ1-1
v_gene: TRBV2
CDR3nt: TGTGCCAGACCGACAGAGGCTAACACTGAAGCTTTCTTT
CDR3aa: CARPTEANTEAFF

abundance: NA
d_gene: NA
j_gene: TRBJ2-3
v_gene: TRBV4-2
CDR3nt: TGTGCCAGCAGCTCTCCACCCGGAACCTGGGAGGCAGATACGCAGTATTTT
CDR3aa: CASSSPPGTWEADTQYF

abundance: NA
d_gene: TRBD1
j_gene: TRBJ2-7
v_gene: TRBV7-8
CDR3nt: TGTGCCAGCAGCGATCGACAGGGGTCGCATCGCTTC
CDR3aa: CASSDRQGSHRF

abundance: NA
d_gene: NA
j_gene: TRBJ1-4
v_gene: TRBV14
CDR3nt: TGTGCCAGCAGCCAAGATCCAGGGCTTGATGAAAAACTGTTTTTT
CDR3aa: CASSQDPGLDEKLFF

abundance: NA
d_gene: TRBD1
j_gene: TRBJ2-2
v_gene: TRBV19
CDR3nt: TGTGCCAGTTATGGACAGGGTCAAACCGGGGAGCTGTTTTTT
CDR3aa: CASYGQGQTGELFF

abundance: NA
d_gene: TRBD2
j_gene: TRBJ2-7
v_gene: TRBV29-1
CDR3nt: TGCAGCGTTGGGGGACTAGCGGGTCTCTACGAGCAGTACTTC
CDR3aa: CSVGGLAGLYEQYF

abundance: NA
d_gene: NA
j_gene: TRBJ1-1
v_gene: TRBV5-4
CDR3nt: TGTGCCAGCGCCTTGTTTGAGGGCTCCTTAGAAGCTTTCTTT
CDR3aa: CASALFEGSLEAFF

abundance: NA
d_gene: TRBD2
j_gene: TRBJ2-3
v_gene: TRBV14
CDR3nt: TGTGCCAGCAGCCGCCCGGGACTAGCGGCAGATACGCAGTATTTT
CDR3aa: CASSRPGLAADTQYF

abundance: NA
d_gene: NA
j_gene: TRBJ2-1
v_gene: TRBV29-1
CDR3nt: TGCAGCGTTGGTCACTTCCCTAGCATAGAATCCTACAATGAGCAGTTCTTC
CDR3aa: CSVGHFPSIESYNEQFF

abundance: NA
d_gene: TRBD2
j_gene: TRBJ2-1
v_gene: TRBV19
CDR3nt: TGTGCCAGTTTTAGCGGGAGGACTAACAATGAGCAGTTCTTC
CDR3aa: CASFSGRTNNEQFF

abundance: NA
d_gene: NA
j_gene: TRBJ2-3
v_gene: TRBV27
CDR3nt: TGTGCCAGCAGTAGCCGGGGCACAGATACGCAGTATTTT
CDR3aa: CASSSRGTDTQYF

abundance: NA
d_gene: NA
j_gene: TRBJ2-1
v_gene: TRBV7-3
CDR3nt: TGTGCCAGCAGCTCTGGACTAAACAATGAGCAGTTCTTC
CDR3aa: CASSSGLNNEQFF

abundance: NA
d_gene: TRBD1
j_gene: TRBJ2-7
v_gene: TRBV27
CDR3nt: TGTGCCAGCAGTTTGCCAGGGGGCTACGAGCAGTACTTC
CDR3aa: CASSLPGGYEQYF

abundance: NA
d_gene: NA
j_gene: TRBJ1-5
v_gene: TRBV10-3
CDR3nt: TGTGCCGTCGAAAATCAGCCCCAGCATTTT
CDR3aa: CAVENQPQHF

abundance: NA
d_gene: TRBD1
j_gene: TRBJ1-2
v_gene: TRBV7-6
CDR3nt: TGTGCCAGCAGCCCGGAACTAGGGGGCTCGTACTATGGCTACACCTTC
CDR3aa: CASSPELGGSYYGYTF

abundance: NA
d_gene: NA
j_gene: TRBJ2-7
v_gene: TRBV6-5
CDR3nt: TGTGCCAGCAGTTACTCGAGATCTGGGAACGAGCAGTACTTC
CDR3aa: CASSYSRSGNEQYF

abundance: once
d_gene: TRBD2
j_gene: TRBJ2-7
v_gene: TRBV27
CDR3nt: TGTGCCAGCAGTTTTAGTGCGGGGGTCTACGAGCAGTACTTC
CDR3aa: CASSFSAGVYEQYF

abundance: NA
d_gene: NA
j_gene: TRBJ2-1
v_gene: TRBV28
CDR3nt: TGTGCCAGCAGTTTGGGGGTGAATGAGCAGTTCTTC
CDR3aa: CASSLGVNEQFF

abundance: NA
d_gene: TRBD1
j_gene: TRBJ2-2
v_gene: TRBV27
CDR3nt: TGTGCCAGCAGTTTACCATACCTAGACAGGGGGCGGCCCGGGGAGCTGTTTTTT
CDR3aa: CASSLPYLDRGRPGELFF

abundance: NA
d_gene: NA
j_gene: TRBJ2-7
v_gene: TRBV6-5
CDR3nt: TGTGCCAGCAGCGTCGGGGCCTCCTACGAGCAGTACTTC
CDR3aa: CASSVGASYEQYF

abundance: NA
d_gene: NA
j_gene: TRBJ1-4
v_gene: TRBV7-8
CDR3nt: TGTGCCAGCAGCTTAGTGGGGGCGTTAGATGAAAAACTGTTTTTT
CDR3aa: CASSLVGALDEKLFF

abundance: NA
d_gene: NA
j_gene: TRBJ1-5
v_gene: TRBV7-9
CDR3nt: TGTGCCAGCAGCTTAGCGGCCCGAGGGAGGAGTGAGCCCCAGCATTTT
CDR3aa: CASSLAARGRSEPQHF

abundance: NA
d_gene: TRBD2
j_gene: TRBJ2-3
v_gene: TRBV7-3
CDR3nt: TGTGCCAGCAGCGACGCACCTAGCGGAACCACAGATACGCAGTATTTT
CDR3aa: CASSDAPSGTTDTQYF

abundance: NA
d_gene: NA
j_gene: TRBJ2-2
v_gene: TRBV6-5
CDR3nt: TGTGCCAGCAGGAAACAGGAGTTGAACACCGGGGAGCTGTTTTTT
CDR3aa: CASRKQELNTGELFF

abundance: NA
d_gene: NA
j_gene: TRBJ1-2
v_gene: TRBV2
CDR3nt: TGTGCCAGCAGTTCACCTCAAGGAACAGCCGGCTATGGCTACACCTTC
CDR3aa: CASSSPQGTAGYGYTF

abundance: few
d_gene: NA
j_gene: TRBJ1-1
v_gene: TRBV7-9
CDR3nt: TGTGCCAGCAGCATAACGACTCAGGGGTGGGTTGAAGCTTTCTTT
CDR3aa: CASSITTQGWVEAFF

abundance: NA
d_gene: NA
j_gene: TRBJ1-1
v_gene: TRBV19
CDR3nt: TGTGCCAGTAGTCAACTCAATGAGAACACTGAAGCTTTCTTT
CDR3aa: CASSQLNENTEAFF

abundance: NA
d_gene: NA
j_gene: TRBJ1-4
v_gene: TRBV5-4
CDR3nt: TGTGCCAGCAGCCAGGGACCAATGGATGAAAAACTGTTTTTT
CDR3aa: CASSQGPMDEKLFF

abundance: NA
d_gene: NA
j_gene: TRBJ2-1
v_gene: TRBV10-1
CDR3nt: TGCGCCAGCAGTGAGTCGTTTCAGGAGATCTACAATGAGCAGTTCTTC
CDR3aa: CASSESFQEIYNEQFF

abundance: NA
d_gene: TRBD1
j_gene: TRBJ2-2
v_gene: TRBV7-9
CDR3nt: TGTGCCAGCAGCTTAATTTGGACAGGGTTTGCCGGGGAGCTGTTTTTT
CDR3aa: CASSLIWTGFAGELFF

abundance: NA
d_gene: TRBD1
j_gene: TRBJ1-2
v_gene: TRBV9
CDR3nt: TGTGCCAGCAGCGTGGGACAGGGGAGCTACACCTTC
CDR3aa: CASSVGQGSYTF

abundance: NA
d_gene: TRBD2
j_gene: TRBJ2-1
v_gene: TRBV6-5
CDR3nt: TGTGCCAGCATATTGAGCGGGGGAAACTACAATGAGCAGTTCTTC
CDR3aa: CASILSGGNYNEQFF

abundance: NA
d_gene: TRBD1
j_gene: TRBJ2-7
v_gene: TRBV29-1
CDR3nt: TGCAGCGTTGAGACAGGGGGAACCTACGAGCAGTACTTC
CDR3aa: CSVETGGTYEQYF

abundance: NA
d_gene: TRBD2
j_gene: TRBJ2-1
v_gene: TRBV9
CDR3nt: TGTGCCAGCAGCGTAGCTAGCGGGGCCTACAATGAGCAGTTCTTC
CDR3aa: CASSVASGAYNEQFF